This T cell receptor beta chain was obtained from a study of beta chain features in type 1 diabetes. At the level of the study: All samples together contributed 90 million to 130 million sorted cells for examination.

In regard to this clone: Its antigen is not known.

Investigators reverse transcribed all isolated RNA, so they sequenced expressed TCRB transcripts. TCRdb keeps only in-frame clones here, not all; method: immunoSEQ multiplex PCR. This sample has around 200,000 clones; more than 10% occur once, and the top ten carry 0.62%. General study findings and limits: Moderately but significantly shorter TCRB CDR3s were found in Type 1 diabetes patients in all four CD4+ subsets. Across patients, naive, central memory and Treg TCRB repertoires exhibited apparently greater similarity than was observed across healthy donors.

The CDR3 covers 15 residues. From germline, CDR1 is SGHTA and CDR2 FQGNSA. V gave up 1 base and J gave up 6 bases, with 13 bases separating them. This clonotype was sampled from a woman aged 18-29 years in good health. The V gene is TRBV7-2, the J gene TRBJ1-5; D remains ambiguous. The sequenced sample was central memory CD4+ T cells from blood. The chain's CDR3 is CASSLGDTIGQPQHF. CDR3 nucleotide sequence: TGTGCCAGCAGCTTAGGCGACACGATCGGTCAGCCCCAGCATTTT.